The rows below give T cell receptor beta chains drawn from one sample of a study of CD8+CD57+ T cells in acquired aplastic anemia. TCRdb re-derived calls from the reads in MiXCR, one entry per CDR3 protein. The sample holds about 80,000 distinct CDR3 sequences, about half seen once. Input material: sorted CD4+, CD8+, or CD8+CD57+ T cells (not recorded which) from PBMCs. The receptors here all came from a human donor in good health, serving as a control. CDR3s include the opening cysteine and the closing phenylalanine or tryptophan. D genes are given only for firm matches. Clone size, where shown, is once, few, many, or a class for clones that have expanded.

TGTGCCAGCAGCCCCGTGGGGGAGCAGTACTTC,CASSPVGEQYF,TRBV7-9,TRBJ2-7,many,.,11
TGTGCCAGCAAAGGCCTGAACACTGAAGCTTTCTTT,CASKGLNTEAFF,TRBV9,TRBJ1-1,.,.,12
TGTGCCAGCACGGCGGGGCCCTCCTACGAGCAGTACTTC,CASTAGPSYEQYF,TRBV7-6,TRBJ2-7,few,.,13
TGCGCCAGCAGCCCCGGGACAGGGGTGCGTTCTATGAACACTGAAGCTTTCTTT,CASSPGTGVRSMNTEAFF,TRBV4-1,TRBJ1-1,few,TRBD1,18
TGTGCCAGCAGCTTAGTTGTTGAGACCCAGTACTTC,CASSLVVETQYF,TRBV7-9,TRBJ2-5,.,.,12
TGTGCCAGCAGTGAAGGGACTGGGCGCCTATTT,CASSEGTGRLF,TRBV2,TRBJ1-5,.,.,11
TGCAGCGTTGGCGGGGGGCGCGGTAACTATGGCTACACCTTC,CSVGGGRGNYGYTF,TRBV29-1,TRBJ1-2,.,.,14
TGTGCCAGCAGTTTATCGCCAGATTCCAATGAGCAGTTCTTC,CASSLSPDSNEQFF,TRBV12-3/TRBV12-4,TRBJ2-1,.,.,14
TGTGCCATCACTGGCGCGGGACAGACCTCCTCTAACTATGGCTACACCTTC,CAITGAGQTSSNYGYTF,TRBV10-3,TRBJ1-2,.,TRBD1,17
TGCAGTGCTAGAGATCGTCCGACTTCAGCGTCCTACAATGAGCAGTTCTTC,CSARDRPTSASYNEQFF,TRBV20-1,TRBJ2-1,.,.,17
TGTGCCAGCAGCCCCTTTACCGGGACAGGCGTCTATGGCTACACCTTC,CASSPFTGTGVYGYTF,TRBV7-8,TRBJ1-2,many,TRBD1,16
TGTGCCACCACGGGTGCTGGTGCGGGAGGAAATTCACCCCTCCACTTT,CATTGAGAGGNSPLHF,TRBV10-3,TRBJ1-6,.,.,16
TGTGCCAGCAGTTTACGAGGACGCTACGAGCAGTACTTC,CASSLRGRYEQYF,TRBV27,TRBJ2-7,.,.,13
TGTGCCACCAGGCCCAATGGAGGCAGGGGTAGCCATGGCTACACCTTC,CATRPNGGRGSHGYTF,TRBV24-1,TRBJ1-2,.,.,16
TGTGCCACCAAGCAGGGACAGGTCTCTGGGGCCAACGTCCTGACTTTC,CATKQGQVSGANVLTF,TRBV10-3,TRBJ2-6,.,TRBD1,16
TGCAGTGCTAGTACAGGGTACAATGAGCAGTTCTTC,CSASTGYNEQFF,TRBV20-1,TRBJ2-1,few,.,12
TGTGCCAGCAGCTTGGGGGGCCTGGACACCATATATTTT,CASSLGGLDTIYF,TRBV7-2,TRBJ1-3,.,.,13
TGCAGCGTTGAGTCAGGGTCTGGCGAGCAGTACTTC,CSVESGSGEQYF,TRBV29-1,TRBJ2-7,many,.,12
TGTGCCAGCAGCTTTTACCGCGGGGGAAGGGGCTATAATTCACCCCTCCACTTT,CASSFYRGGRGYNSPLHF,TRBV7-6,TRBJ1-6,many,.,18
TGCAGTGCGCCACTAGCGGGAGCGGGTGATACGCAGTATTTT,CSAPLAGAGDTQYF,TRBV20-1,TRBJ2-3,.,TRBD2,14
TGTGCCAGCAGCTTACTGCCCACCGGGGAGCTGTTTTTT,CASSLLPTGELFF,TRBV7-6,TRBJ2-2,.,.,13
TGTGCCAGTGGGGGTTTTATAGAGACCCAGTACTTC,CASGGFIETQYF,TRBV3-1,TRBJ2-5,few,.,12
TGTGCCAGCAGCGTAGGAGGGACCACTGAAGCTTTCTTT,CASSVGGTTEAFF,TRBV9,TRBJ1-1,many,.,13
TGTGCCAGCAACAACCCGGGACAGGGAAAATTTGGAAACACCATATATTTT,CASNNPGQGKFGNTIYF,TRBV6-1,TRBJ1-3,.,TRBD1,17
TGCAGCGTGGCCGGGACAGGGATCTTCTACGAGCAGTACTTC,CSVAGTGIFYEQYF,TRBV29-1,TRBJ2-7,many,TRBD1,14
TGTGCCAGCAGTTTAATGGGGAAAGATACGCAGTATTTT,CASSLMGKDTQYF,TRBV12-3/TRBV12-4,TRBJ2-3,few,.,13
TGTGCCAGCAGTTACCAGAGTAACTATGGCTACACCTTC,CASSYQSNYGYTF,TRBV6-5,TRBJ1-2,many,.,13
TGTGCCAGCAGCCTAATATTAACCGGGGAGCTGTTTTTT,CASSLILTGELFF,TRBV9,TRBJ2-2,many,.,13
TGCGCCAGCAGCTTAGGACAGGGAGCAGATACGCAGTATTTT,CASSLGQGADTQYF,TRBV5-1,TRBJ2-3,many,TRBD1,14
TGTGCCAGCAGCCTAGGCGGGGGCGGGAATCAGCCCCAGCATTTT,CASSLGGGGNQPQHF,TRBV27,TRBJ1-5,.,.,15
TGTGCCAGCAGCTCGCCGGCTGGCGGGAGTTTCTCCTACGAGCAGTACTTC,CASSSPAGGSFSYEQYF,TRBV11-2,TRBJ2-7,few,TRBD2,17
TGTGCCAGCAGCTTAGGCGGGGGCCTCCAAGAGACCCAGTACTTC,CASSLGGGLQETQYF,TRBV11-2,TRBJ2-5,.,.,15
TGCAGCGTGCCCGACAGGGGGCGAGACTATGGCTACACCTTC,CSVPDRGRDYGYTF,TRBV29-1,TRBJ1-2,many,TRBD1,14
TGTGCCAGCAGCCAAGATGGGGCCCTTCAATATTTT,CASSQDGALQYF,TRBV3-1,TRBJ1-3,.,.,12
TGCAGTGCTAGAGATTTAAGGACAGGGAAAAACAATGAGCAGTTCTTC,CSARDLRTGKNNEQFF,TRBV20-1,TRBJ2-1,once,TRBD1,16
TGTGCCAGCAGCCCTCCGGACCCCAGGGAGGAGCAGTATTTT,CASSPPDPREEQYF,TRBV3-1,TRBJ2-3,few,.,14
TGCAGTGCTAGCCCACTAGCGGGGGTCTACAATGAGCAGTTCTTC,CSASPLAGVYNEQFF,TRBV20-1,TRBJ2-1,.,TRBD2,15
TGTGCCAGCAGCGGAAACAGATCCTACGAGCAGTACTTC,CASSGNRSYEQYF,TRBV11-2,TRBJ2-7,many,.,13
TGCGCCAGCAGTGAGGGGGCAGGGGAGATCTGGGAGCAGTTCTTC,CASSEGAGEIWEQFF,TRBV10-1,TRBJ2-1,many,.,15
TGTGCCAGCAGCTTAGTCGTTGGAAGTTACACTGAAGCTTTCTTT,CASSLVVGSYTEAFF,TRBV7-9,TRBJ1-1,many,.,15
TGCAGTGCTCCTAGCGGGAGCTCCTACGAGCAGTACTTC,CSAPSGSSYEQYF,TRBV20-1,TRBJ2-7,.,TRBD2,13
TGCGCCAGCAGCGGAACAGGGTGGGTGGCGCCCCAGCATTTT,CASSGTGWVAPQHF,TRBV10-2,TRBJ1-5,.,.,14
TGTGCCAGCAGCTTGGCAGAAACCAACTATGGCTACACCTTC,CASSLAETNYGYTF,TRBV5-5,TRBJ1-2,.,.,14
TGTGCCAGCAGCCCCACTAGCGGGCGGAACAATGAGCAGTTCTTC,CASSPTSGRNNEQFF,TRBV25-1,TRBJ2-1,.,TRBD2,15
TGCAGTGCTAGGGACACAAGCTCCTACGAGCAGTACTTC,CSARDTSSYEQYF,TRBV20-1,TRBJ2-7,many,.,13
TGTGCCAGCAGTCCGACTAGCGGGGGGGCCCTAGAGACCCAGTACTTC,CASSPTSGGALETQYF,TRBV9,TRBJ2-5,few,TRBD2,16
TGCAGCGTCCGGGAGAACACTGAAGCTTTCTTT,CSVRENTEAFF,TRBV29-1,TRBJ1-1,many,.,11
TGTGCCAGCAGCCAAGAGAGTGGCTACACCTTC,CASSQESGYTF,TRBV4-1,TRBJ1-2,many,.,11
TGTGCCAGCAGTTTGGGCAGGGCCTATGGCTACACCTTC,CASSLGRAYGYTF,TRBV28,TRBJ1-2,.,.,13
TGTGCCAGCAGCCAAAATATCGACAACATCTATGGCTACACCTTC,CASSQNIDNIYGYTF,TRBV3-1,TRBJ1-2,.,.,15
TGTGCCATCAGTGGTGGGACAAGTGTCTATGGCTACACCTTC,CAISGGTSVYGYTF,TRBV10-3,TRBJ1-2,.,.,14
TGCGCCAGCAGTGAGTCGCTTGGAGGGGATGGCTACACCTTC,CASSESLGGDGYTF,TRBV10-2,TRBJ1-2,many,.,14
TGTGCCACCAGCAGAGGTTACAGTGGAAACACCATATATTTT,CATSRGYSGNTIYF,TRBV15,TRBJ1-3,.,.,14
TGTGCCAGCAGTGAAGAGGGGGTCTATGGCTACACCTTC,CASSEEGVYGYTF,TRBV25-1,TRBJ1-2,many,.,13
TGTGCCAGTAGTATATCAAGGGGATACGGCTACACCTTC,CASSISRGYGYTF,TRBV19,TRBJ1-2,once,.,13